This is a list of T cell receptor beta chains from one sample in a study of cytomegalovirus exposure and HLA in healthy donors. Sequencing used immunoSEQ multiplex PCR; TCRdb keeps in-frame clones, though not all of them. The data contain some 130,000 clones, around 83% of them singletons. Sequences were obtained from PBMCs. The receptor set was obtained from a human donor in good health. CDR3s include the opening cysteine and the closing phenylalanine or tryptophan. Fields, in order: V gene, clone size, J gene, D gene, CDR3 DNA, CDR3 protein. The D gene is left open where the match is weak. Clone size is not always given. Where it is, it says once, few, many or a class for expanded clones.

v_call: TRBV18; clone_size: once; j_call: TRBJ2-5; d_call: -; cdr3_nt: TGTGCCAGCTCACCGTCGGAGACTGAGACCCAGTACTTC; cdr3_aa: CASSPSETETQYF
v_call: TRBV7-8; clone_size: -; j_call: TRBJ1-3; d_call: -; cdr3_nt: TGTGCCAGCAGCTTAGCGGCAAGGGGACCGGGGGACACCATATATTTT; cdr3_aa: CASSLAARGPGDTIYF
v_call: TRBV18; clone_size: -; j_call: TRBJ2-7; d_call: -; cdr3_nt: TGTGCCAGCTCGCTCAGGGACGAGCAGTACTTC; cdr3_aa: CASSLRDEQYF
v_call: TRBV4-1; clone_size: few; j_call: TRBJ1-5; d_call: -; cdr3_nt: TGCGCCAGCAGCCAAGAGGCATGGAATTTAGGAGGTCAGCCCCAGCATTTT; cdr3_aa: CASSQEAWNLGGQPQHF
v_call: TRBV19; clone_size: -; j_call: TRBJ2-7; d_call: TRBD1; cdr3_nt: TGTGCCAGTAGCCGCGGACAGGGTCCCTACGAGCAGTACTTC; cdr3_aa: CASSRGQGPYEQYF
v_call: TRBV7-2; clone_size: -; j_call: TRBJ2-1; d_call: -; cdr3_nt: TGTGCCAGCAGCCTTATTACCTTGGCCAATGAGCAGTTCTTC; cdr3_aa: CASSLITLANEQFF
v_call: TRBV18; clone_size: -; j_call: TRBJ1-3; d_call: -; cdr3_nt: TGTGCCAGCTCACCCATGAGCTCTGGAAACACCATATATTTT; cdr3_aa: CASSPMSSGNTIYF
v_call: TRBV5-8; clone_size: -; j_call: TRBJ2-1; d_call: -; cdr3_nt: TGTGCCAGCAGCTTTCGGGGGAACACGGGAAACAATGAGCAGTTCTTC; cdr3_aa: CASSFRGNTGNNEQFF
v_call: TRBV27; clone_size: -; j_call: TRBJ2-2; d_call: -; cdr3_nt: TGTGCCACAGGGGCAGGCCTCACCGGGGAGCTGTTTTTT; cdr3_aa: CATGAGLTGELFF
v_call: TRBV6-6; clone_size: -; j_call: TRBJ1-2; d_call: -; cdr3_nt: TGTGCCAGCAGCCCTCGACCAGGGAATGGCTACACCTTC; cdr3_aa: CASSPRPGNGYTF
v_call: TRBV7-9; clone_size: few; j_call: TRBJ2-1; d_call: -; cdr3_nt: TGTGCCAGCACCCCAGGAGGTGAGCAGTTCTTC; cdr3_aa: CASTPGGEQFF
v_call: TRBV5-1; clone_size: -; j_call: TRBJ2-1; d_call: -; cdr3_nt: TGCGCCAGCAGCTTGGGAGGGGGTCTTGGTGAGCAGTTCTTC; cdr3_aa: CASSLGGGLGEQFF
v_call: TRBV6-5; clone_size: few; j_call: TRBJ1-6; d_call: -; cdr3_nt: TGTGCCAGCAGCCGGGAGCTAACAAATTCACCCCTCCACTTT; cdr3_aa: CASSRELTNSPLHF
v_call: TRBV27; clone_size: -; j_call: TRBJ2-7; d_call: -; cdr3_nt: TGTGCCAGCAGAGCCTCGGGAGCCCCCTACGAGCAGTACTTC; cdr3_aa: CASRASGAPYEQYF
v_call: TRBV4-2; clone_size: -; j_call: TRBJ2-5; d_call: TRBD2; cdr3_nt: TGTGCCAGCAGCCTGAAGCGGGGGGGACAAGAGACCCAGTACTTC; cdr3_aa: CASSLKRGGQETQYF